Below are 9 T cell receptor beta chains sequenced from a single sample in a study of blood T cells in healthy people across ages. Using a J-beta primer mix together with a sample-barcoded 5' primer, a second PCR was run for roughly 7 to 12 cycles. Each CDR3 protein gets one entry after TCRdb re-called the 5' RACE reads with MiXCR. The sample consists of about 1.7 million distinct CDR3 sequences, roughly 30% of them appearing once. Sample: blood. The receptors come from a woman in her 30s in good health.

V usage is TRBV24-1 and J usage is TRBJ1-1, with a tentative D call TRBD1 (5 bases). The CDR3 loop spans 15 amino acids. CDR1 is KGHDR, CDR2 SFDVKD, per germline. Trimming removed 5 bases at V and 0 bases at J, with 12 bases between. CDR3 DNA: TGTGCCACCAGTGCCGCCGGGACGATGAACACTGAAGCTTTCTTT. It codes for CATSAAGTMNTEAFF.

The V gene is TRBV5-1, the J gene TRBJ2-7; 8 positions agree with TRBD1. Germline-derived CDR1 and CDR2 are SGHRS and YFSETQ. The V and J ends lost 7 bases and 4 bases, in that order; junction bases with no gene match: 7. The CDR3 has 13 amino acids. DNA for the CDR3: TGCGCCAGCGGGCCGGGACAGGCATACGAGCAGTACTTC. Protein sequence: CASGPGQAYEQYF.

This clonotype was counted at least ten times. The chain recombines TRBV20-1 with TRBJ2-7; tentative D call: TRBD1 (6 bases). Germline V gene lookup returns CDR1 DFQATT and CDR2 SNEGSKA (reference sequence). Deletions cut 4 bases from V and 0 bases from J, with 19 bases between. The CDR3 length is 16 residues. CDR3 bases: TGCAGTGCTACCAGGGGCGAAAAATCTAGCTCCTACGAGCAGTACTTC. Translating gives CSATRGEKSSSYEQYF.

This rearrangement joins TRBV28 to TRBJ2-1, with 8 bases fitting TRBD2. The CDR3 has 18 amino acids. From germline, CDR1 is MDHEN and CDR2 SYDVKM. Losses at the gene ends were 4 bases for V and 4 bases for J; bases not matched to a gene: 15. This chain's CDR3 is CASSSYLAGRGAYNEQFF. The CDR3 DNA reads as TGTGCCAGCAGTTCCTACCTGGCCGGGCGGGGGGCTTACAATGAGCAGTTCTTC. The full variable domain, its missing parts supplied by reference TRBV28 and TRBJ2-1, is DVKVTQSSRYLVKRTGEKVFLECVQDMDHENMFWYRQDPGLGLRLIYFSYDVKMKEKGDIPEGYSVSREKKERFSLILESASTNQTSMYLCASSSYLAGRGAYNEQFFGPGTRLTVL.

This clonotype was seen at least ten times. The J gene is TRBJ2-1, the V gene TRBV6-1, with TRBD2 identical over 14 bases. The CDR3 loop spans 15 amino acids. J gave up 7 bases and V 4 bases, and 3 bases lay outside the gene matches. The V gene's germline CDR1 is MNHNS and CDR2 SASEGT. The CDR3 DNA is TGTGCCAGCAGTGCCGGGACTAGCGGGAGAAATGAGCAGTTCTTC. Its protein product is CASSAGTSGRNEQFF.

The rearrangement links TRBV6-1 to TRBJ2-7, with 12 bases fitting TRBD2. The V gene end was trimmed by 6 bases and the J gene end by 2 bases; junction bases not matched to a gene: 5. The CDR3 contains 15 residues. CDR1 MNHNS and CDR2 SASEGT come from the germline V gene. CDR3 nucleotides: TGTGCCAGCAGGGAAACTAGCGGGGGGACCTACGAGCAGTACTTC. It is translated as CASRETSGGTYEQYF.

About this clonotype itself: A single base separates this from a much larger clone, so it may be a read error. Written as DNA, the CDR3 is TGTGCCAGCAGTTGGGGACTAGCGGGGTTGGGTGAGCAGTTCTTC. Protein sequence: CASSWGLAGLGEQFF. The V gene is TRBV6-5, the J gene TRBJ2-1, with 13 bases fitting TRBD2. The CDR3 consists of 15 residues. After removal of 4 bases from V and 9 bases from J, the junction contained 6 bases not matched to a gene. From germline, CDR1 is MNHEY and CDR2 SVGAGI.

As for this clonotype: At one boundary the junction diverges from the germline segment, which might be a read error. This chain connects TRBV20-1 to TRBJ2-5; 9 nucleotides agree with TRBD2. Germline V gives CDR1 DFQATT, CDR2 SNEGSKA (reference sequence). The CDR3 extends over 14 amino acids. For the CDR3, the DNA is TGCAGGGCTACCCCCGGGACTAGCAAAGAGACCCAGTACTTC. Amino acids: CRATPGTSKETQYF.

The V call is TRBV7-9, the J call TRBJ2-1; tentatively, D is TRBD1 (5 bases). CDR3 length equals 13 residues. Germline V gene sequence: CDR1 SEHNR, CDR2 FQNEAQ (reference sequence). V was pared by 3 bases and J by 8 bases, with 11 bases between. The CDR3 DNA is TGTGCCAGCAGCTTCTCAGGGTGTCATGAGCAGTTCTTC. Protein sequence: CASSFSGCHEQFF. The whole variable domain, remainder taken from reference TRBV7-9 and TRBJ2-1, is DTGVSQNPRHKITKRGQNVTFRCDPISEHNRLYWYRQTLGQGPEFLTYFQNEAQLEKSRLLSDRFSAERPKGSFSTLEIQRTEQGDSAMYLCASSFSGCHEQFFGPGTRLTVL.